This entry lists 29 T cell receptor beta chains sequenced from one sample in a study of radiotherapy plus CTLA-4 blockade in lung cancer. Only in-frame clones appear in the TCRdb table, and some are missing; sequencing was by immunoSEQ multiplex PCR. The sample shows approximately 40,000 clones, about 86% of them seen only once. This specimen was peripheral blood, taken from a patient treated with radiotherapy plus ipilimumab. The receptors were sampled from a human donor with non-small cell lung cancer whose response to radiotherapy plus ipilimumab could not be evaluated.

The chain is built from TRBV7-2 and TRBJ2-2; D gene unclear. The CDR3 consists of 14 residues. Germline V gene data show CDR1 as SGHTA and CDR2 as FQGNSA. V lost 5 bases, J lost 0 bases, and 7 bases lay in between. The CDR3 spells CASSREANTGELFF. The CDR3 DNA follows: TGTGCCAGCAGCCGCGAAGCGAACACCGGGGAGCTGTTTTTT.

This clone came up once. This rearrangement joins TRBV5-5 to TRBJ2-4; D call uncertain. The CDR3 is 14 amino acids. CDR1 and CDR2 (germline): SGHKS, YYEKEE (reference sequence). Trimming shortened V by 0 bases and J by 0 bases, and 4 bases separated the two germline ends. CDR3 loop: CASSLGAAKNIQYF. For the CDR3, the DNA is TGTGCCAGCAGCTTGGGCGCAGCCAAAAACATTCAGTACTTC.

The rearrangement uses TRBV9 and TRBJ2-2; D might be TRBD2 (6 bases). This CDR3 spans 15 amino acids. The germline V and J ends were trimmed by 4 bases and 3 bases, with 13 bases remaining between them. Germline loops: CDR1 SGDLS, CDR2 YYNGEE. CDR3 loop: CASSSPGGDTGELFF. CDR3 coding DNA: TGTGCCAGCAGCTCCCCCGGAGGGGACACCGGGGAGCTGTTTTTT.

In regard to this clone: This same CDR3 is encoded by further DNA sequences in the sample. This chain connects TRBV9 to TRBJ2-1; a weak D match, TRBD2 (6 bases). V lost 2 bases, J lost 7 bases, and 13 bases lay in between. This CDR3 contains 14 residues. CDR1 and CDR2 (germline): SGDLS, YYNGEE. CDR3 DNA: TGTGCCAGCAGCGTTGGGGGGAGTGGAAATGAGCAGTTCTTC. Protein: CASSVGGSGNEQFF. The whole variable domain, filled in from reference TRBV9 and TRBJ2-1, reads DSGVTQTPKHLITATGQRVTLRCSPRSGDLSVYWYQQSLDQGLQFLIQYYNGEERAKGNILERFSAQQFPDLHSELNLSSLELGDSALYFCASSVGGSGNEQFFGPGTRLTVL.

The genes are TRBV4-1 and TRBJ1-4; 11 positions agree with TRBD1. V gave up 7 bases and J gave up 2 bases; unmatched junction bases: 15. Germline V gene data show CDR1 as MGHRA and CDR2 as YSYEKL. This CDR3 is 19 amino acids long. CDR3 sequence (DNA): TGCGCCAGCAAACGCCGGGACAGGGGGGAGATGTCGACTAATGAAAAACTGTTTTTT. Translation: CASKRRDRGEMSTNEKLFF.

The gene calls are TRBV5-1 and TRBJ1-2, with TRBD1 matching 7 bases. CDR1 SGHRS and CDR2 YFSETQ come from the germline V gene. The CDR3 is 13 residues long. J was trimmed by 6 bases and V by 4 bases; bases with no gene match: 6. The CDR3 protein is CASSPTGTDGYTF. In nucleotides, the CDR3 is TGCGCCAGCAGCCCGACAGGGACGGATGGCTACACCTTC.

The chain combines TRBV25-1 with TRBJ1-2, with 9 bases identical to TRBD1. J was trimmed by 8 bases and V by 0 bases; bases with no gene match: 10. CDR1 and CDR2 from the germline V gene are MGHDK and SYGVNS. The CDR3 contains 16 residues. This chain's CDR3 is CASSEYAGTGSWGYTF. CDR3 sequence (DNA): TGTGCCAGCAGTGAATATGCGGGGACAGGGAGTTGGGGCTACACCTTC.

The rearrangement links TRBV5-1 to TRBJ2-2; weak D call: TRBD1 (5 bases). Germline V lookup: CDR1 SGHRS, CDR2 YFSETQ. The CDR3 covers 13 residues. V was trimmed by 2 bases and J by 3 bases, leaving 5 bases between them. CDR3 residues: CASSLGDTGELFF. The CDR3 DNA reads TGCGCCAGCAGCTTAGGGGACACCGGGGAGCTGTTTTTT.

The rearrangement links TRBV6-1 to TRBJ1-2; D unclear. Germline assignment: CDR1 MNHNS and CDR2 SASEGT. The CDR3 covers 14 residues. Trimming pared 8 bases from V and 0 bases from J, leaving 13 bases between. The CDR3 loop is CASWAGLSNYGYTF. CDR3 nucleotide sequence: TGTGCCAGCTGGGCAGGTCTCTCTAACTATGGCTACACCTTC.

This clone came up a few times. V and J are TRBV2 and TRBJ2-7, with D perhaps TRBD1 (5 bases). Germline lookup yields CDR1 SNHLY and CDR2 FYNNEI. This CDR3 has 12 residues. V was shortened by 7 bases and J by 3 bases, with 10 bases between the two germline ends. In DNA, the CDR3 is TGTGCCAGCACCCCGGACAACTACGAGCAGTACTTC. Residues: CASTPDNYEQYF.

The chain recombines TRBV4-3 with TRBJ2-7, with 8 bases matching TRBD1. In germline, CDR1 is LGHNA, CDR2 YSLEER. The J segment lost 6 bases and the V segment lost 1 base, leaving 5 bases of the junction unmatched. The CDR3 loop spans 14 amino acids. The CDR3 DNA reads as TGCGCCAGCAGCCAAGGGGGCCAGGGGGCCGAGCAGTACTTC. Translating it yields CASSQGGQGAEQYF.

This clone was seen a few times. The chain joins TRBV5-1 to TRBJ2-7; TRBD2 might be the D (5 bases). Per the germline V gene, CDR1 is SGHRS and CDR2 is YFSETQ. V dropped 5 bases and J dropped 5 bases, with 20 bases sitting between them. The CDR3 sequence is 15 residues long. CDR3 DNA sequence: TGCGCCAGCAGAAACCTCCTAGCTGCCCGGAACGAGCAGTACTTC. It translates to CASRNLLAARNEQYF.

This chain connects TRBV14 to TRBJ1-2, with 7 nucleotides matching TRBD1. Trimming removed 6 bases from V and 2 bases from J; junction bases left unmatched: 3. The CDR3 contains 13 residues. Germline-derived CDR1 and CDR2 are SGHDN and FVKESK. The CDR3, as DNA: TGTGCCAGCAGTCGGACAGGAAACTATGGCTACACCTTC. It encodes CASSRTGNYGYTF.

The V and J genes are TRBV10-1 and TRBJ2-2, with 7 bases fitting TRBD1. Germline V gene data show CDR1 as WNHNN and CDR2 as SYGVQD (reference sequence). This CDR3 has 17 residues. The V and J ends lost 4 bases and 4 bases, in that order; junction bases with no gene match: 12. Here the CDR3 DNA reads TGCGCCAGCAGTGGGGCAACGAAGGGGGCAGCCACCGGGGAGCTGTTTTTT. Protein product: CASSGATKGAATGELFF.

The chain's CDR3 is CASGSGDEKLFF. The DNA of the CDR3 is TGTGCCAGCGGGTCGGGGGATGAAAAACTGTTTTTT. The chain is built from TRBV6-5 and TRBJ1-4; tentative D call: TRBD1 (5 bases). This CDR3 region has 12 residues. Germline-derived CDR1 and CDR2 are MNHEY and SVGAGI. Between the trimmed V and J ends, which lost 8 bases and 6 bases, there was a span of 10 bases.

This clone was observed once. The J gene is TRBJ2-1, the V gene TRBV4-1; D is possibly TRBD2 (6 bases). The germline V gene has CDR1 MGHRA and CDR2 YSYEKL. Trimming shortened V by 4 bases and J by 5 bases, and 12 bases separated the two germline ends. This CDR3 comprises 14 residues. This chain's CDR3 is CASSRRASDNEQFF. In DNA, the CDR3 is TGCGCCAGCAGCCGACGGGCTAGCGACAATGAGCAGTTCTTC.

The rearrangement uses TRBV6-1 and TRBJ2-1, with 8 bases lining up with TRBD2. The CDR3 is 15 residues long. The ends lost 5 bases at V and 10 bases at J; junction bases unmatched: 13. Germline CDR1 MNHNS, CDR2 SASEGT. CDR3 nucleotides: TGTGCCAGCAGTTTCGCAGCGGGAGTTCTTTCCGAGCAGTTCTTC. Translated: CASSFAAGVLSEQFF.

The chain couples TRBV12-1 to TRBJ2-3; TRBD2, as called in the table, went unchecked against the DNA. TRBV12-1 is deemed a pseudogene. This CDR3 spans 14 amino acids. The CDR3 is CASSIEWYTDTQYF. In DNA, the CDR3 is TGTGCCAGCAGCATAGAGTGGTACACAGATACGCAGTATTTT.

The chain recombines TRBV5-4 with TRBJ1-2; 7 bases are a match to TRBD1. This CDR3 is built from 15 residues. The ends lost 3 bases at V and 4 bases at J; junction bases unmatched: 9. The germline gives CDR1 SGHNT, CDR2 YYREEE (reference sequence). DNA of the CDR3: TGTGCCAGCAGCTGGGGGACAGTACAGACCTATGGCTACACCTTC. This codes for CASSWGTVQTYGYTF.

This clone was observed a single time. The chain recombines TRBV5-1 with TRBJ2-2; a weak D match, TRBD1 (6 bases). With 3 bases removed from V and 8 bases from J, the gap between germline ends came to 8 bases. Germline V gene lookup returns CDR1 SGHRS and CDR2 YFSETQ. The CDR3 spans 12 residues. Here the CDR3 DNA reads TGCGCCAGCAGCTCCGGACAGGGGGAGCTGTTTTTT. Its translation: CASSSGQGELFF.

V is TRBV4-2 and J is TRBJ2-7; D may be TRBD1 (5 bases). This CDR3 is 15 amino acids long. Germline V gene sequence: CDR1 LGHNA, CDR2 YNFKEQ. V gave up 1 base and J gave up 0 bases, with 10 bases separating them. CDR3 in DNA: TGTGCCAGCAGCCAAGGATCTACAGGCTCCTACGAGCAGTACTTC. Translation gives CASSQGSTGSYEQYF.

This clone is a singleton in its sample. This sequence joins TRBV6-1 and TRBJ2-4; 12 bases align to TRBD2. The CDR3 is made up of 12 amino acids. Germline V gene sequence: CDR1 MNHNS, CDR2 SASEGT. V shed 4 bases, J shed 13 bases, and the junction held 2 bases outside the gene matches. In nucleotides, the CDR3 is TGTGCCAGCAGTGGACTAGCGGGAGCCCAGTACTTC. Protein product: CASSGLAGAQYF.

The sample holds one count of this clone. The chain carries TRBV28 and TRBJ2-3, with D perhaps matching TRBD1 (5 bases). Trimming removed 4 bases at V and 5 bases at J, with 7 bases between. The CDR3 is 12 amino acids. The V gene's germline CDR1 is MDHEN and CDR2 SYDVKM. CDR3 coding DNA: TGTGCCAGCAGTTCAGGGAAAGATACGCAGTATTTT. Translation gives CASSSGKDTQYF.

This clone was observed a handful of times. The chain links TRBV7-2 to TRBJ1-2; 10 bases agree with TRBD1. Per the germline V gene, CDR1 is SGHTA and CDR2 is FQGNSA. This CDR3 contains 16 residues. Unmatched junction bases numbered 14, after V lost 5 bases and J lost 8 bases. The CDR3 region is CASSPQIDRDRGGYTF. The DNA of the CDR3 is TGTGCCAGCAGCCCGCAGATCGACCGGGACAGGGGAGGCTACACCTTC. The variable domain in full, completed from reference TRBV7-2 and TRBJ1-2, reads GAGVSQSPSNKVTEKGKDVELRCDPISGHTALYWYRQSLGQGLEFLIYFQGNSAPDKSGLPSDRFSAERTGGSVSTLTIQRTQQEDSAVYLCASSPQIDRDRGGYTFGSGTRLTVV.

This clone came up once. J is TRBJ2-3 and V is TRBV2, with TRBD2 matching 7 bases. Germline trimming cut 10 bases from V and 2 bases from J; bases unmatched to any gene: 6. The CDR3 runs 13 residues. From germline, CDR1 is SNHLY and CDR2 FYNNEI. This chain's CDR3 is CATEGRDTDTQYF. The DNA for the CDR3 is TGTGCCACCGAGGGGAGGGACACAGATACGCAGTATTTT.

The rearrangement uses TRBV10-1 and TRBJ2-4; D not resolved. Germline CDR1 reads WNHNN; CDR2 reads SYGVQD (reference sequence). CDR3 length: 13 residues. V was trimmed by 11 bases and J by 0 bases, leaving 11 bases between them. The CDR3 reads CAGLQLAKNIQYF. The CDR3 bases are TGCGCCGGATTACAGCTAGCCAAAAACATTCAGTACTTC.

As DNA, the CDR3 is TGTGCCAGCAAAGGGCGGCGGGGGAGCACAGATACGCAGTATTTT. Residues: CASKGRRGSTDTQYF. This chain connects TRBV2 to TRBJ2-3; 7 nucleotides match TRBD2. The CDR3 consists of 15 residues. Trimming cost V 7 bases and J 0 bases; bases outside gene matches: 7. The germline CDR1 and CDR2 sequences are SNHLY and FYNNEI.

This chain uses TRBV4-1 with TRBJ2-5; 8 bases align to TRBD1. The DNA end lines up better with TRBJ2-7; the J call may be wrong. Germline CDR1 and CDR2: MGHRA and YSYEKL. The CDR3 consists of 14 residues. CDR3 amino acids: CASSQDRALYEQYF. CDR3 bases: TGCGCCAGCAGCCAGGACAGGGCCCTTTACGAGCAGTACTTC.

The gene calls are TRBV7-9 and TRBJ2-3; 7 bases are a match to TRBD1. CDR1 SEHNR and CDR2 FQNEAQ come from the germline V gene (reference sequence). This CDR3 is 18 amino acids long. J was trimmed by 0 bases and V by 1 base; bases with no gene match: 10. CDR3 coding DNA: TGTGCCAGCAGCTTAGGTCACGGGACAGTACCTAGCACAGATACGCAGTATTTT. This encodes CASSLGHGTVPSTDTQYF.